These T cell receptor beta chains were read from a single sample in a study of T-cell reconstitution after alpha-beta-depleted transplantation in children. Each CDR3 protein gets one entry after TCRdb re-called the PCR reads with MiXCR. There are some 200,000 distinct CDR3 sequences in the sample; just over 14% occur only once, and about 12% lies in the top ten. This sample comprised PBMCs from the stem cell graft donor, obtained from the stem cell graft. These receptors all come from a human donor who donated a stem cell graft to a child with acute lymphoblastic leukemia. Each CDR3 is given with its conserved first and last residue. The D gene is left open where the match is weak. Expanded clones are given a class, and other clones once, few, many or no size at all.

clone_size: many; j_call: TRBJ1-2; d_call: TRBD1; v_call: TRBV28; cdr3_aa: CASRTGGRNYGYTF; cdr3_nt: TGTGCCAGCAGGACAGGGGGTAGAAACTATGGCTACACCTTC
clone_size: -; j_call: TRBJ2-3; d_call: TRBD2; v_call: TRBV11-3; cdr3_aa: CASSLGVAGVRTDTQYF; cdr3_nt: TGTGCCAGCAGCTTAGGGGTAGCGGGAGTACGGACAGATACGCAGTATTTT
clone_size: many; j_call: TRBJ2-2; d_call: -; v_call: TRBV7-8; cdr3_aa: CASSPRGRRTGELFF; cdr3_nt: TGTGCCAGCAGCCCGCGGGGCAGGAGGACCGGGGAGCTGTTTTTT
clone_size: -; j_call: TRBJ2-3; d_call: TRBD2; v_call: TRBV19; cdr3_aa: CASSMSGLAGEDTQYF; cdr3_nt: TGTGCCAGTAGTATGAGCGGGCTAGCGGGAGAAGATACGCAGTATTTT
clone_size: -; j_call: TRBJ2-5; d_call: -; v_call: TRBV12-3/TRBV12-4; cdr3_aa: CASRSRGQETQYF; cdr3_nt: TGTGCCAGCAGGTCTAGGGGCCAAGAGACCCAGTACTTC
clone_size: many; j_call: TRBJ2-1; d_call: TRBD2; v_call: TRBV5-6; cdr3_aa: CASSARTGGPSEQFF; cdr3_nt: TGTGCCAGCAGCGCCCGAACGGGAGGGCCCAGTGAGCAGTTCTTC
clone_size: many; j_call: TRBJ2-5; d_call: -; v_call: TRBV3-1; cdr3_aa: CASSQGSVGTQYF; cdr3_nt: TGTGCCAGCAGCCAGGGGTCTGTTGGGACCCAGTACTTC
clone_size: many; j_call: TRBJ2-1; d_call: TRBD2; v_call: TRBV27; cdr3_aa: CASTGLAGSSYNEQFF; cdr3_nt: TGTGCCAGCACGGGACTAGCGGGTAGCTCCTACAATGAGCAGTTCTTC
clone_size: few; j_call: TRBJ2-7; d_call: TRBD2; v_call: TRBV29-1; cdr3_aa: CSVEDRASGLDEQYF; cdr3_nt: TGCAGCGTTGAAGATCGGGCTAGCGGGTTGGACGAGCAGTACTTC
clone_size: many; j_call: TRBJ2-7; d_call: TRBD1; v_call: TRBV6-1; cdr3_aa: CASSEMDTGGRYEQYF; cdr3_nt: TGTGCCAGCAGTGAAATGGATACAGGGGGACGCTACGAGCAGTACTTC
clone_size: many; j_call: TRBJ1-6; d_call: -; v_call: TRBV5-5; cdr3_aa: CASSLDSDSPLHF; cdr3_nt: TGTGCCAGCAGCCTCGACAGCGATTCACCCCTCCACTTT
clone_size: few; j_call: TRBJ2-6; d_call: -; v_call: TRBV12-3/TRBV12-4; cdr3_aa: CASSLLAGANGLTF; cdr3_nt: TGTGCCAGCAGTTTACTAGCTGGGGCCAACGGCCTGACTTTC
clone_size: -; j_call: TRBJ2-1; d_call: TRBD2; v_call: TRBV7-6; cdr3_aa: CASSLGIGGISERNTYNEQFF; cdr3_nt: TGTGCCAGCAGCTTAGGCATCGGGGGGATCAGTGAGCGGAATACCTACAATGAGCAGTTCTTC
clone_size: many; j_call: TRBJ2-1; d_call: TRBD2; v_call: TRBV12-3/TRBV12-4; cdr3_aa: CASSWGTSGSGEQFF; cdr3_nt: TGTGCCAGCAGTTGGGGGACTAGCGGGAGCGGGGAGCAGTTCTTC
clone_size: many; j_call: TRBJ2-2; d_call: -; v_call: TRBV4-1; cdr3_aa: CASSQHPRGNTGELFF; cdr3_nt: TGCGCCAGCAGCCAACATCCTAGAGGGAACACCGGGGAGCTGTTTTTT
clone_size: many; j_call: TRBJ2-1; d_call: TRBD2; v_call: TRBV5-1; cdr3_aa: CASSLTSGYNEQFF; cdr3_nt: TGTGCCAGCAGCTTAACTAGCGGGTACAATGAGCAGTTCTTC
clone_size: -; j_call: TRBJ1-1; d_call: -; v_call: TRBV5-4; cdr3_aa: CASRWGVNTEAFF; cdr3_nt: TGTGCCAGTCGTTGGGGGGTGAACACTGAAGCTTTCTTT
clone_size: -; j_call: TRBJ2-7; d_call: TRBD1; v_call: TRBV30; cdr3_aa: CAWSGDRGYEQYF; cdr3_nt: TGTGCCTGGAGCGGAGACAGGGGCTACGAGCAGTACTTC
clone_size: many; j_call: TRBJ1-1; d_call: TRBD1; v_call: TRBV5-1; cdr3_aa: CASSLRTGGNTEAFF; cdr3_nt: TGCGCCAGCAGCTTGAGGACAGGGGGCAACACTGAAGCTTTCTTT
clone_size: -; j_call: TRBJ1-1; d_call: -; v_call: TRBV4-1; cdr3_aa: CASSPGHATEAFF; cdr3_nt: TGCGCCAGCAGCCCGGGACACGCAACTGAAGCTTTCTTT
clone_size: many; j_call: TRBJ2-2; d_call: TRBD1; v_call: TRBV5-1; cdr3_aa: CASSLQTGDTGELFF; cdr3_nt: TGCGCCAGCAGCCTCCAAACAGGGGACACCGGGGAGCTGTTTTTT
clone_size: few; j_call: TRBJ2-7; d_call: TRBD2; v_call: TRBV5-1; cdr3_aa: CASRLVLAGEYEQYF; cdr3_nt: TGCGCCAGCAGATTGGTCCTAGCGGGGGAGTACGAGCAGTACTTC
clone_size: many; j_call: TRBJ1-1; d_call: TRBD1; v_call: TRBV20-1; cdr3_aa: CSARRTGGRNTEAFF; cdr3_nt: TGCAGTGCTAGACGCACAGGGGGCCGGAACACTGAAGCTTTCTTT
clone_size: many; j_call: TRBJ2-2; d_call: -; v_call: TRBV5-1; cdr3_aa: CASSAELGANTGELFF; cdr3_nt: TGCGCCAGCAGCGCCGAACTAGGCGCGAACACCGGGGAGCTGTTTTTT
clone_size: many; j_call: TRBJ2-2; d_call: -; v_call: TRBV11-2; cdr3_aa: CASSLGQPTGELFF; cdr3_nt: TGTGCCAGCAGCTTAGGACAGCCTACCGGGGAGCTGTTTTTT
clone_size: -; j_call: TRBJ2-5; d_call: -; v_call: TRBV19; cdr3_aa: CASSSSVGETQYF; cdr3_nt: TGTGCCAGTAGCTCCAGCGTGGGGGAGACCCAGTACTTC
clone_size: -; j_call: TRBJ2-3; d_call: TRBD1; v_call: TRBV2; cdr3_aa: CASTRQGGSTDTQYF; cdr3_nt: TGTGCCAGCACCCGACAGGGGGGAAGCACAGATACGCAGTATTTT
clone_size: once; j_call: TRBJ2-5; d_call: -; v_call: TRBV3-1; cdr3_aa: CASCQDSARGETQYF; cdr3_nt: TGTGCCTCCTGCCAAGATAGCGCGAGAGGAGAGACCCAGTACTTC
clone_size: few; j_call: TRBJ2-7; d_call: TRBD2; v_call: TRBV7-9; cdr3_aa: CASSLGPGLIGYEQYF; cdr3_nt: TGTGCCAGCAGCTTAGGGCCGGGACTAATTGGCTACGAGCAGTACTTC
clone_size: -; j_call: TRBJ1-6; d_call: -; v_call: TRBV20-1; cdr3_aa: CSARDRTDSSYNSPLHF; cdr3_nt: TGCAGTGCTAGAGACCGGACAGATAGCTCCTATAATTCACCCCTCCACTTT
clone_size: many; j_call: TRBJ2-4; d_call: TRBD2; v_call: TRBV20-1; cdr3_aa: CSASASGTVSKNIQYF; cdr3_nt: TGCAGTGCTAGCGCGAGCGGGACCGTTAGCAAAAACATTCAGTACTTC
clone_size: many; j_call: TRBJ2-7; d_call: -; v_call: TRBV29-1; cdr3_aa: CSAPGPSPNEQYF; cdr3_nt: TGCAGCGCTCCGGGACCCTCCCCCAACGAGCAGTACTTC
clone_size: few; j_call: TRBJ2-6; d_call: -; v_call: TRBV18; cdr3_aa: CASSWEWSSGANVLTF; cdr3_nt: TGTGCCAGCTCATGGGAATGGAGCTCTGGGGCCAACGTCCTGACTTTC
clone_size: -; j_call: TRBJ2-1; d_call: -; v_call: TRBV27; cdr3_aa: CASISARDGAGREQFF; cdr3_nt: TGTGCCAGCATATCCGCCCGGGACGGTGCGGGTCGTGAGCAGTTCTTC
clone_size: many; j_call: TRBJ2-7; d_call: -; v_call: TRBV18; cdr3_aa: CASSPPGRESLAEQYF; cdr3_nt: TGTGCCAGCTCACCACCGGGCAGAGAGAGTCTCGCCGAGCAGTACTTC
clone_size: many; j_call: TRBJ2-3; d_call: -; v_call: TRBV10-3; cdr3_aa: CAISGTAASSTDTQYF; cdr3_nt: TGTGCCATCAGTGGGACGGCGGCATCTAGCACAGATACGCAGTATTTT
clone_size: -; j_call: TRBJ2-7; d_call: -; v_call: TRBV27; cdr3_aa: CASSDPDRKGYEQYF; cdr3_nt: TGTGCCAGCAGTGACCCCGATCGGAAGGGCTACGAGCAGTACTTC
clone_size: many; j_call: TRBJ1-2; d_call: -; v_call: TRBV12-3/TRBV12-4; cdr3_aa: CASSYRPPEKVTF; cdr3_nt: TGTGCCAGCAGTTATCGACCTCCTGAGAAGGTCACCTTC
clone_size: many; j_call: TRBJ1-1; d_call: -; v_call: TRBV5-1; cdr3_aa: CASSPSGLMNTEAFF; cdr3_nt: TGCGCCAGCAGCCCGTCGGGACTCATGAACACTGAAGCTTTCTTT
clone_size: few; j_call: TRBJ2-1; d_call: -; v_call: TRBV9; cdr3_aa: CASSPRLEQTHEQFF; cdr3_nt: TGTGCCAGCAGCCCGCGACTAGAGCAGACCCATGAGCAGTTCTTC
clone_size: few; j_call: TRBJ1-1; d_call: -; v_call: TRBV7-9; cdr3_aa: CASSLGTGDTEAFF; cdr3_nt: TGTGCCAGCAGCTTAGGGACTGGGGACACTGAAGCTTTCTTT